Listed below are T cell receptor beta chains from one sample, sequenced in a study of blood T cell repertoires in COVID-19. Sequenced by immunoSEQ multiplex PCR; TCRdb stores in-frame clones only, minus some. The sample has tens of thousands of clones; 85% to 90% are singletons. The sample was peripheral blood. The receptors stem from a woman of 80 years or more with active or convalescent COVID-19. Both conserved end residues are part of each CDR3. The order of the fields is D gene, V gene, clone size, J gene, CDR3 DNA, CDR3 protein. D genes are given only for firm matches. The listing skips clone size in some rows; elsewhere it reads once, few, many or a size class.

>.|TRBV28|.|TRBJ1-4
TGTGCCAGCAGTTCCCCCGGTCTTGCGAGTGAAAAACTGTTTTTT
CASSSPGLASEKLFF
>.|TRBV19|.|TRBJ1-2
TGTGCCAGTAGTGTCGGGAATACCCGTGGCTACACCTTC
CASSVGNTRGYTF
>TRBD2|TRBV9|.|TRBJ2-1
TGTGCCAGCAGCCGCTCCGGGACTAGGTCCGGGGATGAGCAGTTCTTC
CASSRSGTRSGDEQFF
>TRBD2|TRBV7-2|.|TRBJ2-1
TGTGCCAGCAGCGTATTAAAGGGACTAGCGGCGGAGCAGTTCTTC
CASSVLKGLAAEQFF
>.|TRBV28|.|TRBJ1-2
TGTGCCAGCAGTTCTGGGGCAATATATGACTATGGCTACACCTTC
CASSSGAIYDYGYTF
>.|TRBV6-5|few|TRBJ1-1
TGTGCCAGCAGTTTACTCCCCTCCAGCGGGACTGAAGCTTTCTTT
CASSLLPSSGTEAFF
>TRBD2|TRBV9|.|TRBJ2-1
TGTGCCAGCAGTTCGATGATACTAGCGGGAGCACGGGATGAGCAGTTCTTC
CASSSMILAGARDEQFF
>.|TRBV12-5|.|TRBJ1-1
TGTGCTAGTGGGCGATCGACAGGTTTTACCACTGAAGCTTTCTTT
CASGRSTGFTTEAFF
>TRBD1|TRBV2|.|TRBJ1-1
TGTGCCAGCAGATTACAGGGGGGCACTGAAGCTTTCTTT
CASRLQGGTEAFF
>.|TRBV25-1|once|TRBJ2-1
TGTGCCAGCAGTGAGGATTTAGCACAGGTCTACAATGAGCAGTTCTTC
CASSEDLAQVYNEQFF
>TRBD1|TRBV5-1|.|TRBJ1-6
TGCGCCAGCAGCTTGGTGGTTGGTGGACAGGGGAATTCACCCCTCCACTTT
CASSLVVGGQGNSPLHF
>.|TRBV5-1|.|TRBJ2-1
TGCGCCAGCAGCTTGTCTGTTGGGGCTCTCTACAATGAGCAGTTCTTC
CASSLSVGALYNEQFF
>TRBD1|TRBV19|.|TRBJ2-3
TGTGCCAGTAGTATAGCGGGACAGGGGACCACAGATACGCAGTATTTT
CASSIAGQGTTDTQYF
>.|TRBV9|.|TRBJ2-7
TGTGCCAGCAGCGTAGCTACTGGGGGGTACGAGCAGTACTTC
CASSVATGGYEQYF
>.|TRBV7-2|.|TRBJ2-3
TGTGCCAGCAGCTTACGCGGGAGCACAGATACGCAGTATTTT
CASSLRGSTDTQYF
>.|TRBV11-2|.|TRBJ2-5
TGTGCCACCTCCGTCGGGTCTCAAGAGACCCAGTACTTC
CATSVGSQETQYF
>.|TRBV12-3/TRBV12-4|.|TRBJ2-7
TGTGCCAGCAGTCCTCAGACTATCTACGAGCAGTACTTC
CASSPQTIYEQYF